This entry features one T cell receptor (beta chain) sequence. Its antigen is still unknown. This sample stems from a study of stem cell transplantation in POMP-related autoinflammatory disease. Points from the study as a whole: Unique TRB V-J gene pairings were limited in number in patients with PRAID. PRAID patients trended toward lower TRB diversity and higher clonality in all analyzed T-cell subsets.

Clones were sequenced by immunoSEQ multiplex PCR, and TCRdb holds only the in-frame ones, with some missing. The sample consists of over 8,000 clones, roughly 77% of them appearing once. Germline V gene sequence: CDR1 KGHSH, CDR2 LQKENI. The length of the CDR3 is 17 residues. The J segment lost 0 bases and the V segment lost 1 base, leaving 6 bases of the junction unmatched. The J gene is TRBJ1-3, the V gene TRBV18; the match to TRBD1 covers 7 bases. The specimen was CD4+ T cells from PBMCs, collected after stem cell transplantation. The clonotype comes from a human patient with POMP-related autoinflammation and immune dysregulation (PRAID). Part of the T cells may come from the graft donor. The CDR3 bases are TGTGCCAGCTCACCACAGAGGACAGGTTCCTCTGGAAACACCATATATTTT. This translates into CASSPQRTGSSGNTIYF.